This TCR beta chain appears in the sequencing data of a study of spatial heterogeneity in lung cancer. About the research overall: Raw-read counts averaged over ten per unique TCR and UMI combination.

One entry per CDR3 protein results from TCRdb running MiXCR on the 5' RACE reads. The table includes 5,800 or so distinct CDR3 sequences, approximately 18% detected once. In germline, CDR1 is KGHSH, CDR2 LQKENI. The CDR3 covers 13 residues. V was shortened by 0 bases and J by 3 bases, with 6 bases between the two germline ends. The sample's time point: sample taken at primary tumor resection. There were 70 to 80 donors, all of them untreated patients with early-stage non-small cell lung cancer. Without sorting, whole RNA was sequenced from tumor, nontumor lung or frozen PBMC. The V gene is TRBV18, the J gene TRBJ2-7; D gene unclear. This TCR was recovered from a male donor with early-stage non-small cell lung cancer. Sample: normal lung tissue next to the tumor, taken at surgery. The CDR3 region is CASSPPGNYEQYF. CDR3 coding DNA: TGTGCCAGCTCACCACCGGGGAACTACGAGCAGTACTTC.